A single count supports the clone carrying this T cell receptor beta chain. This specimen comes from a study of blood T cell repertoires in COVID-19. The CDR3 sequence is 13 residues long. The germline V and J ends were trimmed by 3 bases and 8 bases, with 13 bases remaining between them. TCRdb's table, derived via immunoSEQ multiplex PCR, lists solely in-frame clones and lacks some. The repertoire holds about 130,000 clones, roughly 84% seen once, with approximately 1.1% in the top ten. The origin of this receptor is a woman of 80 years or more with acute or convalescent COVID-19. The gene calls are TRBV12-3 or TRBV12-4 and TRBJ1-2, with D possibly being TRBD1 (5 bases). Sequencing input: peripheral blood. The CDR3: CASSLSGNEGYTF. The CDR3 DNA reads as TGTGCCAGCAGTTTGTCAGGGAATGAGGGCTACACCTTC.